This entry lists 23 T cell receptor beta chains sequenced from one sample in a study of T cell responses to AZD1222 COVID-19 vaccine. Libraries were prepared by immunoSEQ multiplex PCR; TCRdb keeps only in-frame clonotypes and omits some of them. This table has 46,000 or so clones, 70% to 80% appearing once. The starting material was peripheral blood, obtained on day 0 of AZD1222 vaccination. The receptors stem from an adult in good health.

This chain links TRBV5-4 with TRBJ1-1, with a tentative D call TRBD1 (5 bases). V was shortened by 3 bases and J by 0 bases, with 15 bases between the two germline ends. Looked up from germline, CDR1 is SGHNT and CDR2 is YYREEE (reference sequence). The CDR3 sequence is 16 residues long. The CDR3 sequence is CASSSEGPGMNTEAFF. The CDR3, as DNA: TGTGCCAGCAGCTCAGAAGGTCCAGGGATGAACACTGAAGCTTTCTTT.

The V gene is TRBV30, the J gene TRBJ1-4; D perhaps matches TRBD1 (6 bases). The CDR3 is made up of 16 amino acids. Germline CDR1 reads GTSNPN; CDR2 reads SVGIG (reference sequence). V dropped 8 bases and J dropped 0 bases, with 19 bases sitting between them. CDR3 protein: CAGKFQGPATNEKLFF. Here the CDR3 DNA reads TGTGCCGGTAAATTCCAGGGGCCTGCAACTAATGAAAAACTGTTTTTT. Together with reference TRBV30 and TRBJ1-4, the CDR3 gives the full variable domain: SQTIHQWPATLVQPVGSPLSLECTVEGTSNPNLYWYRQAAGRGLQLLFYSVGIGQISSEVPQNLSASRPQDRQFILSSKKLLLSDSGFYLCAGKFQGPATNEKLFFGSGTQLSVL.

The chain couples TRBV29-1 to TRBJ1-1; a possible D gene is TRBD1 (6 bases). Trimming took 6 bases from V and 4 from J, leaving 21 bases between them. Germline V gene lookup returns CDR1 SQVTM and CDR2 ANQGSEA. This CDR3 is built from 15 residues. This CDR3 reads CSVGFLTGMATEAFF. The CDR3 coding sequence is TGCAGCGTGGGGTTTCTCACAGGGATGGCCACTGAAGCTTTCTTT.

The chain joins TRBV7-8 to TRBJ2-7, with TRBD1 as a possible D gene (6 bases). Trimming left V 0 bases short and J 2 bases short, with 14 bases between. The CDR3 covers 16 residues. Per germline, CDR1 SGHVS and CDR2 FQNEAQ. This CDR3 is CASSLAGASLAYEQYF. The DNA for the CDR3 is TGTGCCAGCAGCTTAGCGGGGGCGAGTTTGGCCTACGAGCAGTACTTC.

The chain carries TRBV19 and TRBJ2-3; 7 nucleotides line up with TRBD1. Germline V lookup: CDR1 LNHDA, CDR2 SQIVND (reference sequence). There are 13 residues in the CDR3. V was pared by 5 bases and J by 4 bases, with 3 bases of the junction left unmatched. For the CDR3, the DNA is TGTGCCAGTAGTGTCCAGGGGGCAGATACGCAGTATTTT. Translated, it gives CASSVQGADTQYF.

This sequence joins TRBV5-6 and TRBJ2-3, with a tentative D call TRBD1 (6 bases). Trimming took off 4 bases at V and 4 bases at J, with 10 bases between the two ends. The CDR3 has 13 residues. Germline V gene data show CDR1 as SGHDT and CDR2 as YYEEEE. The CDR3 DNA reads as TGTGCCAGCAGCCTACAGGGCCCAGATACGCAGTATTTT. Protein: CASSLQGPDTQYF.

The rearrangement joins TRBV6-5 to TRBJ2-2; 8 bases map to TRBD2. V was pared by 2 bases and J by 5 bases, with 1 base of the junction left unmatched. CDR1 and CDR2 (germline): MNHEY, SVGAGI. The CDR3 spans 14 residues. DNA of the CDR3: TGTGCCAGCAGTTACAGCGGGGGAACCGGGGAGCTGTTTTTT. Translation: CASSYSGGTGELFF.

The chain is built from TRBV28 and TRBJ1-2, with a weak D call TRBD1 (6 bases). V lost 5 bases to trimming and J lost 7 bases, with 11 bases between them. The CDR3 has 12 amino acids. Germline-derived CDR1 and CDR2 are MDHEN and SYDVKM. The DNA of the CDR3 is TGTGCCAGCAGTCGGGACACCCTTGGCTACACCTTC. It is translated as CASSRDTLGYTF.

A single count supports this clone. The genes are TRBV3-1 (or the pseudogene TRBV3-2) and TRBJ2-1, with 8 bases that match TRBD2. This CDR3 has 17 amino acids. Germline CDR1 LGHDT, CDR2 YNNKEL (reference sequence). V trimming: 0 bases; J trimming: 7 bases; junction bases outside the gene matches: 11. Here the CDR3 reads CASSQEFGREAGNEQFF. In DNA, the CDR3 is TGTGCCAGCAGCCAAGAATTTGGGCGGGAGGCCGGGAATGAGCAGTTCTTC.

This rearrangement joins TRBV11-2 to TRBJ1-1, with D unclear. The germline CDR1 and CDR2 sequences are SGHAT and FQNNGV. The CDR3 length is 13 residues. Trimming pared 0 bases from V and 7 bases from J, leaving 9 bases between. CDR3 amino acids: CASSLDQRREAFF. The CDR3 DNA reads as TGTGCCAGCAGCTTAGATCAGAGACGTGAAGCTTTCTTT.

This rearrangement joins TRBV11-2 to TRBJ2-7; TRBD2 aligns across 9 bases. Unmatched junction bases numbered 3, after V lost 1 base and J lost 5 bases. Germline V gives CDR1 SGHAT, CDR2 FQNNGV. CDR3 length: 14 residues. CDR3 coding DNA: TGTGCCAGCAGCTTAGCGCTAGCGGGAAACGAGCAGTACTTC. Residues: CASSLALAGNEQYF.

This clone was counted a single time. V and J are TRBV20-1 and TRBJ1-5, with 7 bases lining up with TRBD1. The germline CDR1 and CDR2 sequences are DFQATT and SNEGSKA (reference sequence). J gave up 2 bases and V 3 bases, and 7 bases lay outside the gene matches. This CDR3 has 15 amino acids. The CDR3 loop is CSASIQGVGNQPQHF. CDR3 DNA: TGCAGTGCTAGTATTCAGGGGGTCGGCAATCAGCCCCAGCATTTT.

J is TRBJ2-7 and V is TRBV18; no reliable D call. The CDR3 spans 13 residues. Germline loops: CDR1 KGHSH, CDR2 LQKENI. V lost 2 bases and J 6 bases, leaving 11 bases between the germline ends. The CDR3 sequence: CASSPARLGEQYF. The CDR3 coding sequence is TGTGCCAGCTCACCAGCGAGGTTAGGCGAGCAGTACTTC.

The count of this clone is one. The chain links TRBV7-9 to TRBJ1-6; D is ambiguous. V was shortened by 5 bases and J by 9 bases, with 8 bases between the two germline ends. This CDR3 has 12 amino acids. CDR1 and CDR2 (germline): SEHNR, FQNEAQ (reference sequence). The CDR3 sequence is CASSLEGSPLHF. CDR3 nucleotides: TGTGCCAGCAGCCTGGAGGGTTCACCCCTCCACTTT. Looking up the rest from reference TRBV7-9 and TRBJ1-6 gives the full variable domain: DTGVSQNPRHKITKRGQNVTFRCDPISEHNRLYWYRQTLGQGPEFLTYFQNEAQLEKSRLLSDRFSAERPKGSFSTLEIQRTEQGDSAMYLCASSLEGSPLHFGNGTRLTVT.

This clone was seen just once. The rearrangement joins TRBV19 to TRBJ1-5; D gene ambiguous. The CDR3 has 14 residues. V lost 0 bases and J 2 bases, leaving 5 bases between the germline ends. CDR1 LNHDA and CDR2 SQIVND come from the germline V gene (reference sequence). This chain's CDR3 is CASSIERGNQPQHF. CDR3 bases: TGTGCCAGTAGTATAGAGAGGGGCAATCAGCCCCAGCATTTT.

The V and J genes are TRBV30 and TRBJ1-2; D gene ambiguous. This CDR3 region has 12 residues. Germline CDR1 and CDR2: GTSNPN and SVGIG (reference sequence). The ends were cut back, 3 bases at V and 6 bases at J, with 11 bases in the middle. The CDR3 DNA reads as TGTGCCTGGAGGCCCGGGGAGCATGGCTACACCTTC. Residues: CAWRPGEHGYTF.

The CDR3 DNA reads as TGTGCCAGCACCCGGGACAGGGGGCATCAGCCCCAGCATTTT. It yields the protein CASTRDRGHQPQHF. The chain joins TRBV28 to TRBJ1-5; TRBD1 agrees at 12 bases. CDR1 and CDR2 from the germline V gene are MDHEN and SYDVKM. The CDR3 has 14 amino acids. The junction had 3 bases not matched to a gene; V was cut back by 7 bases and J by 5 bases.

V usage is TRBV11-2 and J usage is TRBJ2-2, with TRBD2 identical over 7 bases. There are 16 residues in the CDR3. V dropped 5 bases and J dropped 5; count of bases not matched to a gene: 11. CDR1 and CDR2 (germline): SGHAT, FQNNGV. The CDR3 nucleotides are TGTGCCAGCAGCGTTCTTAGCGGGTATTCGACCGGGGAGCTGTTTTTT. Translation gives CASSVLSGYSTGELFF.

This clone has only one observation. The V and J genes are TRBV28 and TRBJ2-1, with 9 bases that match TRBD1. CDR1 is MDHEN, CDR2 SYDVKM, per germline. The junction had 2 bases not matched to a gene; V was cut back by 6 bases and J by 5 bases. This CDR3 region has 13 residues. CDR3 sequence: CASRGQGNNEQFF. CDR3 DNA: TGTGCCAGCAGAGGACAGGGGAACAATGAGCAGTTCTTC.

The J gene is TRBJ2-2, the V gene TRBV27; 11 positions agree with TRBD1. The trim removed 5 bases at V and 6 bases at J, leaving 2 bases unmatched. The germline CDR1 and CDR2 sequences are MNHEY and SMNVEV (reference sequence). This CDR3 has 14 amino acids. CDR3 bases: TGTGCCAGCAGTGTGGACAGGGGGCCCGGGGAGCTGTTTTTT. Translating it yields CASSVDRGPGELFF.

This chain connects TRBV6-2 or TRBV6-3 to TRBJ2-7; D remains ambiguous. Germline V CDR1 and CDR2: MNHEY, SVGEGT. V was clipped by 0 bases and J by 6 bases, with 18 bases between them. The CDR3 runs 16 residues. The CDR3: CASSYSDTHRTIEQYF. The CDR3 nucleotides are TGTGCCAGCAGTTACTCCGACACCCACCGGACGATCGAGCAGTACTTC.

This clone was observed a single time. This chain connects TRBV7-8 to TRBJ2-7; a possible D gene is TRBD1 (6 bases). V lost 2 bases to trimming and J lost 1 base, with 12 bases between them. CDR1 is SGHVS, CDR2 FQNEAQ, per germline. This CDR3 has 15 residues. The CDR3, as DNA: TGTGCCAGCAGCTTAATACAGGGTGGATCCTACGAGCAGTACGTC. Its protein product is CASSLIQGGSYEQYV.

This chain links TRBV7-3 with TRBJ2-6, with D uncertain. The CDR3 has 16 amino acids. The V gene's germline CDR1 is SGHTA and CDR2 FQGTGA. Trimming shortened V by 0 bases and J by 2 bases, and 8 bases separated the two germline ends. CDR3 DNA sequence: TGTGCCAGCAGCTTAACAGCCGATCCTGGGGCCAACGTCCTGACTTTC. As protein: CASSLTADPGANVLTF.